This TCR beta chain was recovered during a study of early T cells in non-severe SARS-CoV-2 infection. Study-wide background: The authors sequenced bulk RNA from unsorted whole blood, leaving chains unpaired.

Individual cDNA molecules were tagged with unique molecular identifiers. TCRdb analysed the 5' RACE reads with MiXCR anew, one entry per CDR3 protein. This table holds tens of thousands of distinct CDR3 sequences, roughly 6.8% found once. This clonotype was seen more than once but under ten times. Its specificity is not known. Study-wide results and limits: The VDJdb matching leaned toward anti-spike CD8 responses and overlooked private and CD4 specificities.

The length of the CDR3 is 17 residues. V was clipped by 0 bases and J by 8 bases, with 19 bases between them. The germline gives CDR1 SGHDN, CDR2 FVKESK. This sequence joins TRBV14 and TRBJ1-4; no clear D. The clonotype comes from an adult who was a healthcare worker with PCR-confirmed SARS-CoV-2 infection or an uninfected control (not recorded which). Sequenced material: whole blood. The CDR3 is CASSQDSRVTFGEKLFF. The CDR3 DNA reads TGTGCCAGCAGCCAAGATTCAAGGGTCACCTTTGGAGAAAAACTGTTTTTT. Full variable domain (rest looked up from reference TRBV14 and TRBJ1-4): EAGVTQFPSHSVIEKGQTVTLRCDPISGHDNLYWYRRVMGKEIKFLLHFVKESKQDESGMPNNRFLAERTGGTYSTLKVQPAELEDSGVYFCASSQDSRVTFGEKLFFGSGTQLSVL.